What follows are 2 T cell receptor beta chains derived from one specimen sequenced in a study of CD8 T cells in Susac syndrome. Reverse transcription of roughly 0.5 to 1 ug RNA used random hexamers. MiXCR was run by TCRdb on the immunoSEQ multiplex PCR reads, yielding one entry per CDR3 protein. The table has 51,000 or so distinct CDR3 sequences, 93% seen once. The source material was CD8+ T cells from PBMCs. These receptors came from a human donor in good health.

The rearrangement uses TRBV28 and TRBJ1-5; TRBD1 might be the D (5 bases). The CDR3 totals 13 residues. The V and J ends lost 5 bases and 6 bases respectively, with 11 bases between them. Germline CDR1 reads MDHEN; CDR2 reads SYDVKM. CDR3 amino acids: CASSIGTGQPQHF. Written as DNA, the CDR3 is TGTGCCAGCAGTATCGGGACCGGTCAGCCCCAGCATTTT.

The V call is TRBV29-1, the J call TRBJ2-7; 13 bases align to TRBD2. CDR1 SQVTM and CDR2 ANQGSEA come from the germline V gene. CDR3 length equals 14 residues. Germline trimming cut 4 bases from V and 6 bases from J; bases unmatched to any gene: 6. The CDR3 here is CSVGGLAGAPEQYF. The CDR3 coding sequence is TGCAGCGTTGGAGGACTAGCGGGAGCCCCCGAGCAGTACTTC.